This T cell receptor beta chain was obtained from a study of PD-1 blockade in mismatch repair-deficient tumors. About the research overall: Patients had around 11 mismatch repair-deficient cancer types and were previously treated and progressing.

In germline, CDR1 is SEHNR, CDR2 FQNEAQ (reference sequence). Trimming shortened V by 9 bases and J by 2 bases, and 8 bases separated the two germline ends. This CDR3 is 12 amino acids long. Clones were sequenced by immunoSEQ multiplex PCR, and TCRdb holds only the in-frame ones, with some missing. The sample contains just under 65,000 clones, more than 70% of which appear only once. In this sample, this clone turned up a few times. A few pembrolizumab responders had their TCRs sequenced. Source: peripheral blood, taken 52 weeks after starting pembrolizumab. This receptor was identified in an adult with mismatch repair-deficient cancer. This rearrangement joins TRBV7-9 to TRBJ1-5; D not certain. CDR3 in DNA: TGTGCCAGTCAGCGGGGCAATCAGCCCCAGCATTTT. This translates into CASQRGNQPQHF. Supplemented by reference TRBV7-9 and TRBJ1-5, the full variable domain reads DTGVSQNPRHKITKRGQNVTFRCDPISEHNRLYWYRQTLGQGPEFLTYFQNEAQLEKSRLLSDRFSAERPKGSFSTLEIQRTEQGDSAMYLCASQRGNQPQHFGDGTRLSIL.